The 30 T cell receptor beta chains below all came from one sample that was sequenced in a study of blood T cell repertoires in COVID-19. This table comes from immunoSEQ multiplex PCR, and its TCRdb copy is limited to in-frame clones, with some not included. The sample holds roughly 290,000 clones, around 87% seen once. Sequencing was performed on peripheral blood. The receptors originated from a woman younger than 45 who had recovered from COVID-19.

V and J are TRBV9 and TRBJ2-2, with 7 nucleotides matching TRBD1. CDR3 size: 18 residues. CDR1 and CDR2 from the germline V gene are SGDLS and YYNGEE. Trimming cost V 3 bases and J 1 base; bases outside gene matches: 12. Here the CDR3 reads CASSAPPWAGGNTGELFF. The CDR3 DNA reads TGTGCCAGCAGCGCTCCCCCTTGGGCAGGGGGGAACACCGGGGAGCTGTTTTTT.

The CDR3 nucleotides read TGTGCCAGTAGTCCCCTAGGGGAGGCGAACTATGGCTACACCTTC. As protein: CASSPLGEANYGYTF. V is TRBV19 and J is TRBJ1-2, with D maybe TRBD1 (5 bases). CDR3 length: 15 residues. V lost 5 bases and J lost 2, with 15 bases in between. Germline V gives CDR1 LNHDA, CDR2 SQIVND (reference sequence).

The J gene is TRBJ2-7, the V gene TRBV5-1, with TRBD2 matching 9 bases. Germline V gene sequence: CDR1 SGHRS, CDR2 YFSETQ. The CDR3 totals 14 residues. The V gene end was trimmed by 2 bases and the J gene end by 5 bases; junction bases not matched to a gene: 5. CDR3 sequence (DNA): TGCGCCAGCAGCTTTAGACTAGCGGTCCACGAGCAGTACTTC. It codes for CASSFRLAVHEQYF.

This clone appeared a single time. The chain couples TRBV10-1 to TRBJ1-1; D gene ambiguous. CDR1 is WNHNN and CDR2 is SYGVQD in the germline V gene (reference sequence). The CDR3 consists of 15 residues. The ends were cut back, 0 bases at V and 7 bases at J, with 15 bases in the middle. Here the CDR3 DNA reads TGCGCCAGCAGTGAGTCCGGGGAAAAAGGAGGTGAAGCTTTCTTT. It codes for CASSESGEKGGEAFF.

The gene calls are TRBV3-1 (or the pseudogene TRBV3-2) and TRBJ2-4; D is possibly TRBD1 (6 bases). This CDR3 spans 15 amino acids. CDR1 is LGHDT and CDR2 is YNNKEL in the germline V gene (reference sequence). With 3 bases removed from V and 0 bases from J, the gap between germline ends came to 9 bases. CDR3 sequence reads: CASSQDSLAKNIQYF. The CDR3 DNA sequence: TGTGCCAGCAGCCAGGACAGTCTAGCCAAAAACATTCAGTACTTC.

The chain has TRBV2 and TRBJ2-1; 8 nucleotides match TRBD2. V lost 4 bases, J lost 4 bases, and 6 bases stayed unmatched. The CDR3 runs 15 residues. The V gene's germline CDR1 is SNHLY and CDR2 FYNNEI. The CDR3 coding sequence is TGTGCCAGCAGTGTGGCCACTAGCGGTTACAATGAGCAGTTCTTC. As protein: CASSVATSGYNEQFF.

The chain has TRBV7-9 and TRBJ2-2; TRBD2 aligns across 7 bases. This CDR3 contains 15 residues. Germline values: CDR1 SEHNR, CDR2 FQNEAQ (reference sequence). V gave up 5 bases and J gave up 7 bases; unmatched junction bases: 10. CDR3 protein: CASSHPRDYRGELFF. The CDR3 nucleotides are TGTGCCAGCAGCCATCCTCGGGACTACCGCGGGGAGCTGTTTTTT.

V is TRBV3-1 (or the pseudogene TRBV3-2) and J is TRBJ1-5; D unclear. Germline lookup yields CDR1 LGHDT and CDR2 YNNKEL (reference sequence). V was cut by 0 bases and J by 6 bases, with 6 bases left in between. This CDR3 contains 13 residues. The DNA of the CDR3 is TGTGCCAGCAGCCAAGAAAATCGTCAGCCCCAGCATTTT. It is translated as CASSQENRQPQHF.

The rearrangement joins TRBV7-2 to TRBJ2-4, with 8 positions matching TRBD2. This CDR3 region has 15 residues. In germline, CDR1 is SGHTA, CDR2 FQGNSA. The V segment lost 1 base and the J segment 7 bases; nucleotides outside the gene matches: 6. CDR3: CASSLVPGGGNIQYF. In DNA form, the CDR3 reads TGTGCCAGCAGCTTAGTTCCGGGAGGGGGGAACATTCAGTACTTC.

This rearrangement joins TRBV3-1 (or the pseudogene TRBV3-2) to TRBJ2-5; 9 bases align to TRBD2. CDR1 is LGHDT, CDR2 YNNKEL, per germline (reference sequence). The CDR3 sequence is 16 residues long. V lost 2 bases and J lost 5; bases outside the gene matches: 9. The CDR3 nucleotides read TGTGCCAGCAGCCAAAGGCGGGAGGGACCCGGGGAGACCCAGTACTTC. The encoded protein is CASSQRREGPGETQYF.

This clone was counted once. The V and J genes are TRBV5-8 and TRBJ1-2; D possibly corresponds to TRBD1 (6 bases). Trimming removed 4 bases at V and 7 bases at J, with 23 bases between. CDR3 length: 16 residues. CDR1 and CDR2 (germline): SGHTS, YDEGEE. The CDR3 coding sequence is TGTGCCAGCAGCCCAATCCGCCGACAGGTGGTAGGTGGCTACACCTTC. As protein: CASSPIRRQVVGGYTF.

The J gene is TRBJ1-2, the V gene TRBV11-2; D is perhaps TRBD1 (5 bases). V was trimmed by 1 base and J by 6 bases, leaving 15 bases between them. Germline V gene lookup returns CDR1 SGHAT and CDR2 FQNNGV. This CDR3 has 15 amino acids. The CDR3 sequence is CASSLGGASPNGYTF. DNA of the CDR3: TGTGCCAGCAGCTTAGGGGGCGCTTCACCAAATGGCTACACCTTC.

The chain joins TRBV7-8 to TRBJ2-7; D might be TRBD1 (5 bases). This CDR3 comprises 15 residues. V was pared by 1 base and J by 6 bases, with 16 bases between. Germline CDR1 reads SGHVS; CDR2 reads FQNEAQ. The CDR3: CASSLVLPGFGEQYF. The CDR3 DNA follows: TGTGCCAGCAGCTTAGTCCTCCCAGGGTTCGGCGAGCAGTACTTC. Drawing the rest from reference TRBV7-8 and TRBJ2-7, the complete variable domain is GAGVSQSPRYKVAKRGQDVALRCDPISGHVSLFWYQQALGQGPEFLTYFQNEAQLDKSGLPSDRFFAERPEGSVSTLKIQRTQQEDSAVYLCASSLVLPGFGEQYFGPGTRLTVT.

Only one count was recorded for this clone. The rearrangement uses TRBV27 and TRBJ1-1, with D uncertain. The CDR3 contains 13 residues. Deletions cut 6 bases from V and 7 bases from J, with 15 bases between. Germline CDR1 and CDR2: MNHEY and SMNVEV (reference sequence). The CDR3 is CASRPTSGYEAFF. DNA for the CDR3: TGTGCCAGCAGACCTACTTCGGGTTATGAAGCTTTCTTT.

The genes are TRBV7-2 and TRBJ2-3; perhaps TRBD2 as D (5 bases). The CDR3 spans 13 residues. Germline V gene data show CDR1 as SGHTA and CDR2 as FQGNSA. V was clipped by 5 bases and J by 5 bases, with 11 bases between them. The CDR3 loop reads CASSSSAQDTQYF. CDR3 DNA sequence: TGTGCCAGCAGCAGTAGCGCTCAAGATACGCAGTATTTT.

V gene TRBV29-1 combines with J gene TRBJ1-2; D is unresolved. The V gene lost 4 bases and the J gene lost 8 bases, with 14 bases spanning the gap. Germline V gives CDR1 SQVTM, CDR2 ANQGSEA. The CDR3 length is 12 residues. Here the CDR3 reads CSVGERAQGYTF. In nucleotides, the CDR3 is TGCAGCGTTGGGGAGAGGGCGCAGGGCTACACCTTC.

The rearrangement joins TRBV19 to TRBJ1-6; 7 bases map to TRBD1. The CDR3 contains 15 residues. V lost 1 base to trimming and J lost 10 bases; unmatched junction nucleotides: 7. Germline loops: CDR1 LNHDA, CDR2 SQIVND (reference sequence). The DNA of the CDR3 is TGTGCCAGTAGTATAGGAGTCAGGGGGGACTCACCCCTCCACTTT. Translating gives CASSIGVRGDSPLHF.

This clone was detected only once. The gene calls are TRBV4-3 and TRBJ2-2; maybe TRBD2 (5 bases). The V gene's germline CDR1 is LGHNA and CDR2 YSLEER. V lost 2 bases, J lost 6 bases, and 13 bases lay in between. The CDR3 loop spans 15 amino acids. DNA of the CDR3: TGCGCCAGCAGCCAATCTTATTCGGGATCCGGGGAGCTGTTTTTT. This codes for CASSQSYSGSGELFF.

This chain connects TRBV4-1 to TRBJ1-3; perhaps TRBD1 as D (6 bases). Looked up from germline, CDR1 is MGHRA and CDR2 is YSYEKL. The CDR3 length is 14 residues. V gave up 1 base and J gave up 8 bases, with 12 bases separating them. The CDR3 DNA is TGCGCCAGCAGCCAAGTAGGACAGAGGGACACCATATATTTT. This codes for CASSQVGQRDTIYF.

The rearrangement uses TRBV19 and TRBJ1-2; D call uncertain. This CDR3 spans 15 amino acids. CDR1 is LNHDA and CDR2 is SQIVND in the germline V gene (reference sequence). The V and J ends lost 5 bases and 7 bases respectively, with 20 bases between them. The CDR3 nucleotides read TGTGCCAGTAGTTCCGGAGCCTTAGGACTGGGTGGCTACACCTTC. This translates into CASSSGALGLGGYTF.

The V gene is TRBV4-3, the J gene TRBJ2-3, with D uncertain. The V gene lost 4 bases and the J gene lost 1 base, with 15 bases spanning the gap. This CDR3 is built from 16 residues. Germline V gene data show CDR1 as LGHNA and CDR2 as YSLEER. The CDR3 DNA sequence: TGCGCCAGCAGCCGATTGAGTGGGCTCGGCACAGATACGCAGTATTTT. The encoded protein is CASSRLSGLGTDTQYF.

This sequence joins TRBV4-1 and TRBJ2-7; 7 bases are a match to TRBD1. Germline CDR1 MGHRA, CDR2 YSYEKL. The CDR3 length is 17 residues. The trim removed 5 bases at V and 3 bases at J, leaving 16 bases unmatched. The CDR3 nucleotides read TGCGCCAGCAGCAGTATCCGAACTACAGGGGTTGGCTACGAGCAGTACTTC. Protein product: CASSSIRTTGVGYEQYF.

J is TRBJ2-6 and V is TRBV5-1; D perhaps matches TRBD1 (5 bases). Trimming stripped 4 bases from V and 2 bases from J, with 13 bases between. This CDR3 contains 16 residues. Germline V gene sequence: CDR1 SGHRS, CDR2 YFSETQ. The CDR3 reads CASSAAPGTGANVLTF. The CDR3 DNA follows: TGCGCCAGCAGCGCCGCCCCAGGGACTGGGGCCAACGTCCTGACTTTC.

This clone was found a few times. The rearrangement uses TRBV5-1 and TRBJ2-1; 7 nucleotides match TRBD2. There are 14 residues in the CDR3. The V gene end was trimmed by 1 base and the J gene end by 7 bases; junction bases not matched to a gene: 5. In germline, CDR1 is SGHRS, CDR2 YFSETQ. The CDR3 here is CASSLLTSVNEQFF. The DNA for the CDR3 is TGCGCCAGCAGCTTGCTAACTAGCGTAAATGAGCAGTTCTTC.

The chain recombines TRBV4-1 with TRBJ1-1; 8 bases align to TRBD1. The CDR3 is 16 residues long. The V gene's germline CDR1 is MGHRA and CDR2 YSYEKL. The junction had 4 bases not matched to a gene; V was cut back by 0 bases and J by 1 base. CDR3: CASSQEDRARNTEAFF. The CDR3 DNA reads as TGCGCCAGCAGCCAAGAGGACAGGGCTAGGAACACTGAAGCTTTCTTT.

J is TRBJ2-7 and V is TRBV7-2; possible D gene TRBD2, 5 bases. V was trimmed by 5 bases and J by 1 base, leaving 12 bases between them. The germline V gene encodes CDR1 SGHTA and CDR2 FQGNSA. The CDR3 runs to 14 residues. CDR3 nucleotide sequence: TGTGCCAGCAGCCTCCGGTGGAGGTCCTACGAGCAGTACTTC. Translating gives CASSLRWRSYEQYF. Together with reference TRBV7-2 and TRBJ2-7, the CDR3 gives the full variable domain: GAGVSQSPSNKVTEKGKDVELRCDPISGHTALYWYRQSLGQGLEFLIYFQGNSAPDKSGLPSDRFSAERTGGSVSTLTIQRTQQEDSAVYLCASSLRWRSYEQYFGPGTRLTVT.

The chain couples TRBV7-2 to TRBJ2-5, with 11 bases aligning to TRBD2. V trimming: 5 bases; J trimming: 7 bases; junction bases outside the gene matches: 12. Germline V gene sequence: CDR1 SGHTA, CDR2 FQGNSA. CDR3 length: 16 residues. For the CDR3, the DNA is TGTGCCAGCAGCAACACGGGACTAGCGGCCCCAGGGACCCAGTACTTC. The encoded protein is CASSNTGLAAPGTQYF.

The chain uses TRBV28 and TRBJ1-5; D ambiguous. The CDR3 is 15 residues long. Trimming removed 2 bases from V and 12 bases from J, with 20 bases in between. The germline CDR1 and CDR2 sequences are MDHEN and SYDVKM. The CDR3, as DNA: TGTGCCAGCAGTTTAGGCCTGCTGGGCAGCCCAAACCAGCATTTT. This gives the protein CASSLGLLGSPNQHF.

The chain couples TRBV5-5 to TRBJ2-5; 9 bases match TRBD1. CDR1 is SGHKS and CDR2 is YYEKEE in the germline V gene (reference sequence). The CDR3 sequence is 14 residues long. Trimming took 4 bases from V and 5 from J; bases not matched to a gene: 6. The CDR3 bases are TGTGCCAGCAGCCGGGACAGGGAGGGCGAGACCCAGTACTTC. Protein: CASSRDREGETQYF.

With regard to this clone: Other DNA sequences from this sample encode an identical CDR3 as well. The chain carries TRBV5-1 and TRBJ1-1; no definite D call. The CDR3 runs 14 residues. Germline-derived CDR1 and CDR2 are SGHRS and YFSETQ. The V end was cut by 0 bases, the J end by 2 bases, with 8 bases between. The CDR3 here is CASSLGTANTEAFF. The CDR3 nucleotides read TGCGCCAGCAGCTTGGGCACAGCCAACACTGAAGCTTTCTTT.